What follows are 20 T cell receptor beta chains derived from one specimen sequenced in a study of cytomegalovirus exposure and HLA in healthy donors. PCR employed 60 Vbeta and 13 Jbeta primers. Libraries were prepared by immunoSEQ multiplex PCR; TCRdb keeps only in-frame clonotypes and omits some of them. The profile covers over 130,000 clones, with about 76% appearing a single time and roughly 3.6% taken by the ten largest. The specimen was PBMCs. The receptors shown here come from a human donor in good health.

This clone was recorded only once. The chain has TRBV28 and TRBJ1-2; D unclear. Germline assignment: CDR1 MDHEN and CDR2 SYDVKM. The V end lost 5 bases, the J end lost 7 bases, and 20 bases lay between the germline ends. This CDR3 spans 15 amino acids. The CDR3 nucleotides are TGTGCCAGCAGTACGGCGGGGAGGGCCTTCTTTGGCTACACCTTC. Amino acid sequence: CASSTAGRAFFGYTF.

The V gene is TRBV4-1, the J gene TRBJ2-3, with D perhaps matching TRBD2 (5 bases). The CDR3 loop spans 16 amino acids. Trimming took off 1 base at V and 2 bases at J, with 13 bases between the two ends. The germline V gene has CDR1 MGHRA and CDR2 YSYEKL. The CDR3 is CASSQVAIAPTDTQYF. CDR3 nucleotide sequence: TGCGCCAGCAGCCAAGTGGCAATAGCGCCCACAGATACGCAGTATTTT.

CDR3 loop: CASSQVSVSNQPQHF. The CDR3 region has the DNA TGCGCCAGCAGCCAAGTCTCGGTTAGCAATCAGCCCCAGCATTTT. The chain is built from TRBV4-1 and TRBJ1-5, with D uncertain. CDR1 and CDR2 from the germline V gene are MGHRA and YSYEKL. Between the trimmed V and J ends, which lost 1 base and 0 bases, there was a span of 7 bases. This CDR3 spans 15 amino acids.

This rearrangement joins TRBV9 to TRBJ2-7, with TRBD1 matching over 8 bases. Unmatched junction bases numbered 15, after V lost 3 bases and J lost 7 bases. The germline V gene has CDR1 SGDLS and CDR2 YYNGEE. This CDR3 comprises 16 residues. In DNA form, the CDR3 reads TGTGCCAGCAGCGGCGAACCCGACAGGGGCCGGGGGGAGCAGTACTTC. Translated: CASSGEPDRGRGEQYF.

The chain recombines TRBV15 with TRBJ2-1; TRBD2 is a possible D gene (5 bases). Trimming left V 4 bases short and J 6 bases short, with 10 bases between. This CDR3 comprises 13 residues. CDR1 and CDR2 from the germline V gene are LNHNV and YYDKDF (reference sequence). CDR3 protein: CATSKERVNEQFF. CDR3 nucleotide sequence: TGTGCCACCAGCAAGGAGAGGGTCAATGAGCAGTTCTTC.

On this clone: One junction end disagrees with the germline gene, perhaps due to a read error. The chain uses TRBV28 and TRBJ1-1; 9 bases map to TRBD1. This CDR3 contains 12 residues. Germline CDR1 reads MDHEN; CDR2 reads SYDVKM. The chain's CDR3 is CASSRQGVEASF. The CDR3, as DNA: TGTGCCAGCAGTAGACAGGGGGTTGAAGCTTCCTTT.

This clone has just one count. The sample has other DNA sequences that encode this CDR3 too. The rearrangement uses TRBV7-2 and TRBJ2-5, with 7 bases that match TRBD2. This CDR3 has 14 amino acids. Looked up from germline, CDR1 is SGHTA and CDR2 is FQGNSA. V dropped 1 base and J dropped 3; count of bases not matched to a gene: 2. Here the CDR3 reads CASSLGLAEETQYF. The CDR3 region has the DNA TGTGCCAGCAGCTTAGGGCTAGCGGAAGAGACCCAGTACTTC.

The CDR3 loop reads CASSFGDHDNTGELFF. DNA for the CDR3: TGTGCCAGCAGCTTCGGGGATCACGATAACACCGGGGAGCTGTTTTTT. The rearrangement uses TRBV5-8 and TRBJ2-2; D might be TRBD2 (5 bases). Per germline, CDR1 SGHTS and CDR2 YDEGEE. V shed 2 bases and J shed 2 bases, with 13 bases lying between them. CDR3 size: 16 residues.

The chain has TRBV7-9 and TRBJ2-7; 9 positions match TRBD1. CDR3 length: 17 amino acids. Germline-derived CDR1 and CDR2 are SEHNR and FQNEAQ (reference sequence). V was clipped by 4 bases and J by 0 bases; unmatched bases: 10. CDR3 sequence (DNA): TGTGCCAGCAGCTCAACGGCAGGGACAGGGAGCTCCTACGAGCAGTACTTC. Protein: CASSSTAGTGSSYEQYF.

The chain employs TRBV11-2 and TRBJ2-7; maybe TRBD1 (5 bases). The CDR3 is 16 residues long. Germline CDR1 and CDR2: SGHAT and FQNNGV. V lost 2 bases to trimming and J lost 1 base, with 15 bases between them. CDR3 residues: CASSLNPGQGSYEQYF. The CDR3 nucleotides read TGTGCCAGCAGCTTAAATCCCGGTCAGGGTTCCTACGAGCAGTACTTC.

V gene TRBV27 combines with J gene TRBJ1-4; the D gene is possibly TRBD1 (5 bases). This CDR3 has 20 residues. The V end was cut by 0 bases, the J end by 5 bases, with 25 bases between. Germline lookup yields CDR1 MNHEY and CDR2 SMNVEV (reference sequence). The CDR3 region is CASSLSNYYRGGDVNEKLFF. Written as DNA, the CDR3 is TGTGCCAGCAGTTTATCGAACTACTACCGGGGAGGGGACGTGAATGAAAAACTGTTTTTT.

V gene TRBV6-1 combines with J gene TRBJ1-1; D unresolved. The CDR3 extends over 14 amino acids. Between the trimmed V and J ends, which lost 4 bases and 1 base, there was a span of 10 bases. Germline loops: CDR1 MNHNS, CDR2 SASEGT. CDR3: CASSGGSQNTEAFF. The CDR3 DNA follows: TGTGCCAGCAGTGGCGGATCCCAGAACACTGAAGCTTTCTTT.

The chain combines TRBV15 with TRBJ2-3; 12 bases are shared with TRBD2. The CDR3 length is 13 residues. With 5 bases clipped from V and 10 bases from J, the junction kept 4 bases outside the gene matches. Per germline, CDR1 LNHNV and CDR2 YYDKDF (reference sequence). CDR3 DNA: TGTGCCACCAGCCAGACTAGCGGGGGCGCGCAGTATTTT. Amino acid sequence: CATSQTSGGAQYF.

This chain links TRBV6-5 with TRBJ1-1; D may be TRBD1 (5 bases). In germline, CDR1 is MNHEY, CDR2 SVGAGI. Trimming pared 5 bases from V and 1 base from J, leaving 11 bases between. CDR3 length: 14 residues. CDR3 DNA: TGTGCCAGCAGTAAGACAGTTACGAACACTGAAGCTTTCTTT. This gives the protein CASSKTVTNTEAFF.

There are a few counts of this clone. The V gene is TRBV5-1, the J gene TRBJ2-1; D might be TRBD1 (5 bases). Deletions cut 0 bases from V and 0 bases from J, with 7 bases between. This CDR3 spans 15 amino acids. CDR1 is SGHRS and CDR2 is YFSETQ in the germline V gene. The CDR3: CASSLAGRSYNEQFF. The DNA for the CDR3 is TGCGCCAGCAGCTTGGCAGGGCGCTCCTACAATGAGCAGTTCTTC.

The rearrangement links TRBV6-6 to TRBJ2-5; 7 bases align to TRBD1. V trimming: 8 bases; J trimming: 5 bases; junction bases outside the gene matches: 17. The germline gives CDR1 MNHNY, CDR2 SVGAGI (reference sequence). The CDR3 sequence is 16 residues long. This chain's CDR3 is CASCDGQERPMETQYF. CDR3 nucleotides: TGTGCCAGCTGCGATGGACAGGAAAGGCCGATGGAGACCCAGTACTTC.

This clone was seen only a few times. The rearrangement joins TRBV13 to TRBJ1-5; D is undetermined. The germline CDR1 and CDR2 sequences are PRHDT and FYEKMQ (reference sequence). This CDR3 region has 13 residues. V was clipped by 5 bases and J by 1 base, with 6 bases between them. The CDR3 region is CASSTNSNQPQHF. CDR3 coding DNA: TGTGCCAGCAGCACAAACAGCAATCAGCCCCAGCATTTT.

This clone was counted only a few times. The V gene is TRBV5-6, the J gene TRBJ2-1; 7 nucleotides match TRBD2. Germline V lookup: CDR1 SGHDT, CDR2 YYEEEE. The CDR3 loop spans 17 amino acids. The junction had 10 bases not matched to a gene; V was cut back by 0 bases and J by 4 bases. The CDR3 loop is CASSLGRRREWYNEQFF. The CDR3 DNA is TGTGCCAGCAGCTTGGGTCGTCGGCGGGAGTGGTACAATGAGCAGTTCTTC.

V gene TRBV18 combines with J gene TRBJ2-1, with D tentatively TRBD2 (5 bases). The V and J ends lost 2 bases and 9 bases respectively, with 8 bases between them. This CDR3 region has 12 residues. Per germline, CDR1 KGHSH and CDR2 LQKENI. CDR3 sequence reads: CASSPGGGEQFF. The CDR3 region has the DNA TGTGCCAGCTCACCAGGAGGCGGTGAGCAGTTCTTC.

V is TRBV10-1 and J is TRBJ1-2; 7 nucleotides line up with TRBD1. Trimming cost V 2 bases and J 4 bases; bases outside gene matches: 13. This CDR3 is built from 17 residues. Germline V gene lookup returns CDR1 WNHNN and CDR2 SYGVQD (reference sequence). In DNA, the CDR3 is TGCGCCAGCAGTGAGACGCGAGGGACAGCCGAAGCCTATGGCTACACCTTC. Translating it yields CASSETRGTAEAYGYTF.